This entry is about one T cell receptor beta chain. Libraries were prepared by immunoSEQ multiplex PCR; TCRdb keeps only in-frame clonotypes and omits some of them. Of 45,000 or so clones in the sample, 91% were seen once. This specimen comes from a study of T cell changes during pregnancy in multiple sclerosis. CDR1 SGHRS and CDR2 YFSETQ come from the germline V gene. V lost 3 bases and J lost 1, with 14 bases in between. This CDR3 spans 17 amino acids. Sequenced here: CD8+ T cells from peripheral blood mononuclear cells, sampled after pregnancy. The chain joins TRBV5-1 to TRBJ2-6; no reliable D call. The sequence came from a female donor with multiple sclerosis, enrolled in a pregnancy study. DNA of the CDR3: TGCGCCAGCAGCTCCCAAGCTGAGTTATCTGGGGCCAACGTCCTGACTTTC. It specifies CASSSQAELSGANVLTF.